This T cell receptor beta chain came from a study of preoperative IRX-2 immunotherapy in early breast cancer. Treatment indicated: preoperative locoregional IRX-2 cytokine immunotherapy. Preoperative locoregional IRX-2 cytokine immunotherapy was tested in the phase Ib source study. Using immunoSEQ multiplex PCR, the repertoire was profiled, and TCRdb retains in-frame clones only, with some absent. The repertoire holds 24,000 or so clones, with about 90% as singletons. The CDR3 runs 16 residues. Trimming took 4 bases from V and 5 from J; bases not matched to a gene: 10. The germline V gene encodes CDR1 SGHRS and CDR2 YFSETQ.

The material was tumor tissue, obtained after IRX-2 immunotherapy. V is TRBV5-1 and J is TRBJ2-3; 10 bases line up with TRBD2. The clonotype was recovered from a human donor with breast cancer. The CDR3 DNA reads TGCGCCAGCAGCCCCTCACTAGCGGGGTCTATAGATACGCAGTATTTT. Translation: CASSPSLAGSIDTQYF. The variable domain in full, with the rest retrieved from reference TRBV5-1 and TRBJ2-3, is KAGVTQTPRYLIKTRGQQVTLSCSPISGHRSVSWYQQTPGQGLQFLFEYFSETQRNKGNFPGRFSGRQFSNSRSEMNVSTLELGDSALYLCASSPSLAGSIDTQYFGPGTRLTVL.